A selection of T cell receptor beta chains follows, all from one sample in a study of cytomegalovirus exposure and HLA in healthy donors. Profiled with immunoSEQ multiplex PCR; TCRdb holds only in-frame clones, not every one. The data hold about 170,000 clones, with 75% to 90% observed a single time. Sequenced material: PBMCs. The source is a male donor in good health and CMV-seronegative. Both conserved end residues are part of each CDR3. The D gene is left open where the match is weak. A clone size is listed for some rows: how often the clone was seen (once, few, many), or a class if it is expanded.

V: TRBV7-7
J: TRBJ2-1
size: NA
length: 15
D: NA
DNA: TGTGCCAGCAGCCCCGGACGGGGCTCCTACAATGAGCAGTTCTTC
CDR3: CASSPGRGSYNEQFF

V: TRBV6-1
J: TRBJ1-2
size: NA
length: 15
D: TRBD1
DNA: TGTGCCAGCAGTATTACCGGGACAGGGACCCGGGGCTACACCTTC
CDR3: CASSITGTGTRGYTF

V: TRBV7-6
J: TRBJ2-7
size: NA
length: 15
D: NA
DNA: TGTGCCAGCAGCTTAGTTCTCGGCAGGGCCCACGAGCAGTACTTC
CDR3: CASSLVLGRAHEQYF

V: TRBV4-3
J: TRBJ2-3
size: NA
length: 17
D: TRBD2
DNA: TGCGCCAGCAGCGCCACCGGGGCTAGCGGGGGCACAGATACGCAGTATTTT
CDR3: CASSATGASGGTDTQYF

V: TRBV19
J: TRBJ2-6
size: NA
length: 15
D: NA
DNA: TGTGCCAGTAGTTTCGTACAGGAATGGGCCAACGTCCTGACTTTC
CDR3: CASSFVQEWANVLTF

V: TRBV30
J: TRBJ1-4
size: NA
length: 14
D: TRBD1
DNA: TGTGCCTGGACTCCCGACAGGGCGGGTGAAAAACTGTTTTTT
CDR3: CAWTPDRAGEKLFF

V: TRBV6-6
J: TRBJ1-5
size: NA
length: 16
D: TRBD1
DNA: TGTGCCAGCAGTTCCAGGACAGGGGATGGCAATCAGCCCCAGCATTTT
CDR3: CASSSRTGDGNQPQHF

V: TRBV9
J: TRBJ1-2
size: NA
length: 15
D: TRBD1
DNA: TGTGCCAGCAGCTCCACAGGGGCCCGTAACTATGGCTACACCTTC
CDR3: CASSSTGARNYGYTF

V: TRBV7-8
J: TRBJ2-1
size: NA
length: 15
D: TRBD1
DNA: TGTGCCAGCAGCTTCACAGGGGACGGATCCGATGAGCAGTTCTTC
CDR3: CASSFTGDGSDEQFF

V: TRBV6-5
J: TRBJ1-2
size: NA
length: 13
D: TRBD1
DNA: TGTGCCAGCAGTGGAAGGACAGGGGATGGCTACACCTTC
CDR3: CASSGRTGDGYTF

V: TRBV6-6
J: TRBJ1-2
size: NA
length: 13
D: NA
DNA: TGTGCCAGCGTCCGGGAGGGTTTACAGGGCTACACCTTC
CDR3: CASVREGLQGYTF

V: TRBV13
J: TRBJ2-3
size: NA
length: 16
D: TRBD1
DNA: TGTGCCAGCAGCTTGGGTGGGACAGGGGGCTACCATACGCAGTATTTT
CDR3: CASSLGGTGGYHTQYF

V: TRBV6-5
J: TRBJ1-5
size: NA
length: 15
D: TRBD1
DNA: TGTGCCAGCATCTGGGGACAGGGTGTTGGTCAGCCCCAGCATTTT
CDR3: CASIWGQGVGQPQHF

V: TRBV27
J: TRBJ2-7
size: few
length: 14
D: NA
DNA: TGTGCCAGCAGTTTTACAGGGCCCGACTACGAGCAGTACTTC
CDR3: CASSFTGPDYEQYF

V: TRBV11-2
J: TRBJ1-1
size: NA
length: 13
D: NA
DNA: TGTGCCAGCAGCCCTAGTATGAACACTGAAGCTTTCTTT
CDR3: CASSPSMNTEAFF

V: TRBV4-3
J: TRBJ1-1
size: NA
length: 13
D: NA
DNA: TGCGCCAGCAGTGACAGGCCAGGGACTGAAGCTTTCTTT
CDR3: CASSDRPGTEAFF

V: TRBV7-9
J: TRBJ1-1
size: few
length: 12
D: NA
DNA: TGTGCCAGCAGCCTAGTAAACACTGAAGCTTTCTTT
CDR3: CASSLVNTEAFF

V: TRBV7-2
J: TRBJ2-3
size: NA
length: 14
D: NA
DNA: TGTGCCAGCAGCTCGAGGGGGACCACAGATACGCAGTATTTT
CDR3: CASSSRGTTDTQYF

V: TRBV2
J: TRBJ2-7
size: NA
length: 11
D: TRBD2
DNA: TGTGCCAGTAACGGGGGGGGTGAGCAGTACTTC
CDR3: CASNGGGEQYF

V: TRBV4-2
J: TRBJ2-2
size: NA
length: 16
D: TRBD1
DNA: TGTGCCAGCAGCCAGAGGCAGCAGGGGGCCGCCGGGGAGCTGTTTTTT
CDR3: CASSQRQQGAAGELFF

V: TRBV15
J: TRBJ1-4
size: NA
length: 15
D: NA
DNA: TGTGCCACCAGCAGAGGGGGAGCAACTAATGAAAAACTGTTTTTT
CDR3: CATSRGGATNEKLFF

V: TRBV19
J: TRBJ2-7
size: few
length: 14
D: NA
DNA: TGTGCCAGTAGCCTCCGGGACAACTCCTACGAGCAGTACTTC
CDR3: CASSLRDNSYEQYF

V: TRBV25-1
J: TRBJ1-1
size: NA
length: 16
D: NA
DNA: TGTGCCAGCAGGGAGACATCAGGGGCGGTGGGCGCTGAAGCTTTCTTT
CDR3: CASRETSGAVGAEAFF

V: TRBV10-3
J: TRBJ1-1
size: few
length: 14
D: TRBD1
DNA: TGTGCCATCAGTGGGGGGACAGGGAGAACTGAAGCTTTCTTT
CDR3: CAISGGTGRTEAFF

V: TRBV10-3
J: TRBJ1-2
size: NA
length: 13
D: NA
DNA: TGTGCCATCAACGGGGACATTGGAAATGGCTACACCTTC
CDR3: CAINGDIGNGYTF

V: TRBV2
J: TRBJ1-2
size: once
length: 16
D: TRBD1
DNA: TGTGCCAGCAGTTTGATGCCGGGACAGGGAATGGAGGGCTACACCTTC
CDR3: CASSLMPGQGMEGYTF

V: TRBV6-1
J: TRBJ2-7
size: few
length: 14
D: NA
DNA: TGTGCCAGCAGTGAAGCGGGCAGGTCCTACGAGCAGTACTTC
CDR3: CASSEAGRSYEQYF

V: TRBV30
J: TRBJ1-4
size: NA
length: 12
D: TRBD1
DNA: TGTGCCTGGGGACAGGGCGGTGAAAAACTGTTTTTT
CDR3: CAWGQGGEKLFF

V: TRBV7-8
J: TRBJ1-5
size: NA
length: 16
D: TRBD1
DNA: TGTGCCAGCAGCTTATTCGAGGGGGCGGCGGGTCAGCCCCAGCATTTT
CDR3: CASSLFEGAAGQPQHF

V: TRBV15
J: TRBJ1-4
size: NA
length: 17
D: TRBD1
DNA: TGTGCCACCAGCAGAGAGATTGGGCCAGGGGGCCGTGAAAAACTGTTTTTT
CDR3: CATSREIGPGGREKLFF

V: TRBV12-5
J: TRBJ2-7
size: NA
length: 14
D: NA
DNA: TGTGCTAGTGGTTTGGACAGGAGAACCTACGAGCAGTACTTC
CDR3: CASGLDRRTYEQYF

V: TRBV4-3
J: TRBJ1-2
size: NA
length: 16
D: TRBD1
DNA: TGCGCCAGCAGCCAGTTATTCACAGGGGGTGGCTATGGCTACACCTTC
CDR3: CASSQLFTGGGYGYTF

V: TRBV27
J: TRBJ1-1
size: NA
length: 18
D: TRBD1
DNA: TGTGCCAGCAGTCCCCTACAGGGGGCGGGAGTTCGAAACACTGAAGCTTTCTTT
CDR3: CASSPLQGAGVRNTEAFF

V: TRBV7-6
J: TRBJ2-1
size: NA
length: 15
D: NA
DNA: TGTGCCAGCAGCTTTGTCCAGGGCTCCTACAATGAGCAGTTCTTC
CDR3: CASSFVQGSYNEQFF